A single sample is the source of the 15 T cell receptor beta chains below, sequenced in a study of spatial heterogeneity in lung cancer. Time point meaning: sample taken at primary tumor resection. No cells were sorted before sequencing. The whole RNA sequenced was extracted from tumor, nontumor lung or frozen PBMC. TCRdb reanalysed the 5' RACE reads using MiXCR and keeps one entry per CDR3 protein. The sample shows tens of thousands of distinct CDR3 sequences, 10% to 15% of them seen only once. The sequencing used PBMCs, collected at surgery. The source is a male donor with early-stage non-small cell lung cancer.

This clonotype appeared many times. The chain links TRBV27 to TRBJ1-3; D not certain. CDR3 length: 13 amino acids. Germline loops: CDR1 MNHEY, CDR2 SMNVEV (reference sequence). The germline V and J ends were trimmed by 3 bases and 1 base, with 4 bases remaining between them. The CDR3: CASSLVSGNTIYF. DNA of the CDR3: TGTGCCAGCAGTTTGGTGTCTGGAAACACCATATATTTT.

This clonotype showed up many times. In DNA form, the CDR3 reads TGCAGCGCCCGGGACGGTTCCTACGAGCAGTACTTC. It translates to CSARDGSYEQYF. V and J are TRBV29-1 and TRBJ2-7, with D perhaps TRBD1 or TRBD2 (5 bases each). V was shortened by 7 bases and J by 1 base, with 11 bases between the two germline ends. In germline, CDR1 is SQVTM, CDR2 ANQGSEA. This CDR3 has 12 amino acids.

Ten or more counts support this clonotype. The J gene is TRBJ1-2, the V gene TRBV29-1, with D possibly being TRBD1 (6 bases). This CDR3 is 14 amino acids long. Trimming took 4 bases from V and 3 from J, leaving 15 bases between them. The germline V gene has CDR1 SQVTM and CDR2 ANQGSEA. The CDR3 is CSVALGAGDYGYTF. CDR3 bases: TGCAGCGTTGCCCTAGGGGCAGGGGACTATGGCTACACCTTC.

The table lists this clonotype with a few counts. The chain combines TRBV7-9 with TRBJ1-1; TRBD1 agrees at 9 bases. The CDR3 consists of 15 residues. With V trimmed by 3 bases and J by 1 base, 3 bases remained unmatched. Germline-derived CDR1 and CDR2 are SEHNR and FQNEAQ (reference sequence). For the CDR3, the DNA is TGTGCCAGCAGCTTTAGGGGACAGGGGAACACTGAAGCTTTCTTT. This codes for CASSFRGQGNTEAFF.

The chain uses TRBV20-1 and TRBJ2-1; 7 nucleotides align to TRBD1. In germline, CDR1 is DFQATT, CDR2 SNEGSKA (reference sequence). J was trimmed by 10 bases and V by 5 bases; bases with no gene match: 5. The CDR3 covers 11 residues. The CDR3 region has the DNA TGCAGTGCTCAGGGGGTTAGAGAGCAGTTCTTC. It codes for CSAQGVREQFF.

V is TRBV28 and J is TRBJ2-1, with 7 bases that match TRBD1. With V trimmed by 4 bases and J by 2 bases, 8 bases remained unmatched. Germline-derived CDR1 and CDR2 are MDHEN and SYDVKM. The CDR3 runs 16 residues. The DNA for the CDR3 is TGTGCCAGCAGTTACCGGGTAGGGGGCACCTACAATGAGCAGTTCTTC. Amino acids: CASSYRVGGTYNEQFF.

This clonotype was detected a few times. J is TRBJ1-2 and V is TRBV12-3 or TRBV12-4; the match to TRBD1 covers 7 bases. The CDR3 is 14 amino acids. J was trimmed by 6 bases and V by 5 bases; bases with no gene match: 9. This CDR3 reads CASSQFTGVDGYTF. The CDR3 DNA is TGTGCCAGCAGTCAGTTTACAGGGGTGGATGGCTACACCTTC.

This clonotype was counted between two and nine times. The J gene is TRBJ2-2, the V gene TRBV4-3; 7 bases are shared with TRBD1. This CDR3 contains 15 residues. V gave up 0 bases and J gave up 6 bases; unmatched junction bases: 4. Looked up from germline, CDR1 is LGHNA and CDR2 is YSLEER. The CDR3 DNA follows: TGCGCCAGCAGCCAAGACCAGGGGGTAGCCGGGGAGCTGTTTTTT. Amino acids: CASSQDQGVAGELFF.

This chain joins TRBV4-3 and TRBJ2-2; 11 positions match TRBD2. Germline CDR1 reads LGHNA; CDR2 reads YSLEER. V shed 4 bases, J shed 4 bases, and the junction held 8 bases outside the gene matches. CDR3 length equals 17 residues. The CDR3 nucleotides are TGCGCCAGCAGCCGATTAGCGGGGGGGCCTCCCACCGGGGAGCTGTTTTTT. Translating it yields CASSRLAGGPPTGELFF.

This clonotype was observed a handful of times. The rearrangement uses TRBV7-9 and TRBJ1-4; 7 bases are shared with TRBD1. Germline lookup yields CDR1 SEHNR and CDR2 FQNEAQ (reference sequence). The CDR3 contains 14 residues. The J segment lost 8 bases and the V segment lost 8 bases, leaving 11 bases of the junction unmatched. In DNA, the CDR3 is TGTGCCAGCGGGAGTCAGGGGGTCGTAGAAAAACTGTTTTTT. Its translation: CASGSQGVVEKLFF.

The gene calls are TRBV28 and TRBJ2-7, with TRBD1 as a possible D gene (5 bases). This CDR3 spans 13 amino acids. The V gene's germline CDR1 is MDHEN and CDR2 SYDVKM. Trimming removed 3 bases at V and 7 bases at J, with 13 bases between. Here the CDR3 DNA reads TGTGCCAGCAGTTTCCTAGGGGCTGAAGAGCAGTACTTC. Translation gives CASSFLGAEEQYF.

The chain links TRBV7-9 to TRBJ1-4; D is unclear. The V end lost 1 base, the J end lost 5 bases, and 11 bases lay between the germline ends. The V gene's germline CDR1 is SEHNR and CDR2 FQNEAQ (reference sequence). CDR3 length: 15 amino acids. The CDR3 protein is CASSLGSGSNEKLFF. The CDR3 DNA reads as TGTGCCAGCAGCTTAGGTTCCGGATCGAATGAAAAACTGTTTTTT.

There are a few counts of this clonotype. For the CDR3, the DNA is TGTGCCACCAGTGATTCCGGGACTAGCGGCACAGATACGCAGTATTTT. Translating it yields CATSDSGTSGTDTQYF. The chain recombines TRBV24-1 with TRBJ2-3; 10 nucleotides match TRBD2. J was trimmed by 1 base and V by 2 bases; bases with no gene match: 2. Germline CDR1 is KGHDR and CDR2 is SFDVKD. The CDR3 sequence is 16 residues long.

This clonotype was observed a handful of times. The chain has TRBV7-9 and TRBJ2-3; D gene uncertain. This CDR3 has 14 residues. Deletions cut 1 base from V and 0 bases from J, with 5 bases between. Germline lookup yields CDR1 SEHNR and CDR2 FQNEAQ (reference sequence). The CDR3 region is CASSLGVSTDTQYF. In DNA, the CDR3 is TGTGCCAGCAGCTTAGGAGTCAGCACAGATACGCAGTATTTT.

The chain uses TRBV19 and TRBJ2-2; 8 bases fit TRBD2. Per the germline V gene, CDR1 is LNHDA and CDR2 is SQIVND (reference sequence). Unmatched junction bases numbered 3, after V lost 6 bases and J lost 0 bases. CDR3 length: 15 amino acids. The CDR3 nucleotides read TGTGCCAGTAGACGACTAGCGCCGAACACCGGGGAGCTGTTTTTT. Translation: CASRRLAPNTGELFF.